This T cell receptor (beta chain) was captured in a study of blood T cell repertoires in COVID-19. About the research overall: Donors in the United States, Italy and Spain gave samples during acute or convalescent COVID-19.

The CDR3 totals 16 residues. Germline CDR1 is MNHEY and CDR2 is SMNVEV (reference sequence). The ends lost 6 bases at V and 3 bases at J; junction bases unmatched: 8. Per the original methods: It was from reference gene primer amplification that nucleated cell counts were estimated. Repertoires were generated with immunoSEQ multiplex PCR, while TCRdb's copy carries only in-frame clones and drops some. D and trimming were read from the DNA, whereas the V and J calls and clone size are those reported in that table. The data hold roughly 120,000 clones, with approximately 80% observed a single time. The sequenced material came from peripheral blood. The chain is built from TRBV27 and TRBJ2-2; 9 bases map to TRBD1. This receptor was obtained from a woman aged 55-70 years with acute or convalescent COVID-19. The CDR3 nucleotides read TGTGCCAGCAGCCGCCACAGGGGGCGGGACACCGGGGAGCTGTTTTTT. Residues: CASSRHRGRDTGELFF.